This TCR beta chain comes out of a study of CXCR3-negative and CXCR3-positive naive CD8 T cells. Libraries of TRB cDNA were made by 5' RACE and carried UMIs. TCRdb reanalyzed the 5' RACE reads, giving one entry per CDR3 protein sequence and no DNA. The table gives 65,000 to 95,000 distinct CDR3 sequences; the top ten clones make up approximately 1.4% of it. CDR1 is SQVTM and CDR2 is ANQGSEA in the germline V gene. The CDR3 totals 12 residues. V gene TRBV29-1 combines with J gene TRBJ2-7. Sequenced: naive CXCR3- CD8+ T cells from blood. Subset here: CD45RO-CCR7+CD27+CD95- naive CD8+ T cells lacking CXCR3 (TNR3-). The clonotype comes from a human donor in good health. Some clones in this sample may be carry-over from other donors' samples. CDR3: CSVEDISNEQYF.